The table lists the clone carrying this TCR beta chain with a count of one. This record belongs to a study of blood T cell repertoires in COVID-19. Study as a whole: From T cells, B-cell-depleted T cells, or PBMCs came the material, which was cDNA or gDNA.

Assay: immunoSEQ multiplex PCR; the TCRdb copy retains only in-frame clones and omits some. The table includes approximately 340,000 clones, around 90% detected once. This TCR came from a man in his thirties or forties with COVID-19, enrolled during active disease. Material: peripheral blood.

The CDR3 loop reads CASSADMPLPSYEQYF. The CDR3 bases are TGCGCCAGCAGCGCGGACATGCCTCTCCCTTCCTACGAGCAGTACTTC. V is TRBV5-1 and J is TRBJ2-7, with D tentatively TRBD1 (5 bases). The V and J ends lost 4 bases and 1 base respectively, with 18 bases between them. This CDR3 is built from 16 residues. CDR1 and CDR2 (germline): SGHRS, YFSETQ. Filled out from reference TRBV5-1 and TRBJ2-7, the complete variable domain reads KAGVTQTPRYLIKTRGQQVTLSCSPISGHRSVSWYQQTPGQGLQFLFEYFSETQRNKGNFPGRFSGRQFSNSRSEMNVSTLELGDSALYLCASSADMPLPSYEQYFGPGTRLTVT.